These 24 T cell receptor beta chains originate from one sample sequenced in a study of blood T cell repertoires in COVID-19. Profiling relied on immunoSEQ multiplex PCR, and the TCRdb table lists in-frame clones only, not all of them. The sample contains tens of thousands of clones, about 90% of which appear only once. Source material: peripheral blood. These receptors all stem from an elderly man in a cohort sampled during active COVID-19.

This rearrangement joins TRBV9 to TRBJ2-7; D gene uncertain. Trimming cost V 0 bases and J 3 bases, with 10 bases left between them. CDR1 SGDLS and CDR2 YYNGEE come from the germline V gene. This CDR3 has 14 residues. The CDR3 DNA reads TGTGCCAGCAGCGTAGGAAACTCGGGCTACGAGCAGTACTTC. Its protein product is CASSVGNSGYEQYF.

The rearrangement links TRBV3-1 (or the pseudogene TRBV3-2) to TRBJ2-5; 15 positions agree with TRBD2. V shed 6 bases, J shed 5 bases, and the junction held 13 bases outside the gene matches. CDR3 length equals 18 residues. Germline V gene data show CDR1 as LGHDT and CDR2 as YNNKEL (reference sequence). In nucleotides, the CDR3 is TGTGCCAGCAGGCGGTTTGGCGGACTAGCGGGGGGGCCTGAGACCCAGTACTTC. This codes for CASRRFGGLAGGPETQYF.

This clone has just a few counts. The chain is built from TRBV5-1 and TRBJ1-6; 8 bases are a match to TRBD1. This CDR3 comprises 15 residues. Germline lookup yields CDR1 SGHRS and CDR2 YFSETQ. The junction had 7 bases not matched to a gene; V was cut back by 3 bases and J by 8 bases. The CDR3: CASSSRQGAHSPLHF. As DNA, the CDR3 is TGCGCCAGCAGCTCGAGGCAGGGGGCGCATTCACCCCTCCACTTT.

This chain links TRBV5-8 with TRBJ2-2; D is possibly TRBD1 (6 bases). V was trimmed by 6 bases and J by 3 bases, leaving 15 bases between them. Germline V gene sequence: CDR1 SGHTS, CDR2 YDEGEE. This CDR3 has 15 residues. The CDR3 region is CASKNRARDTGELFF. The CDR3 DNA is TGTGCCAGCAAAAACAGGGCGCGGGACACCGGGGAGCTGTTTTTT.

CDR3 sequence: CSASGGPAGGAPTGELFF. DNA for the CDR3: TGCAGTGCCAGTGGAGGTCCAGCGGGGGGCGCGCCGACCGGGGAGCTGTTTTTT. The chain employs TRBV20-1 and TRBJ2-2; 9 nucleotides match TRBD2. Germline CDR1 reads DFQATT; CDR2 reads SNEGSKA (reference sequence). The CDR3 has 18 amino acids. Germline trimming cut 6 bases from V and 5 bases from J; bases unmatched to any gene: 19.

V usage is TRBV4-1 and J usage is TRBJ1-4; no reliable D call. The ends were cut back, 1 base at V and 6 bases at J, with 6 bases in the middle. CDR3 length equals 13 residues. CDR1 and CDR2 from the germline V gene are MGHRA and YSYEKL. CDR3 sequence (DNA): TGCGCCAGCAGCCAAGCCCCAGATGAAAAACTGTTTTTT. Its protein product is CASSQAPDEKLFF.

The rearrangement uses TRBV18 and TRBJ1-4; D unresolved. The CDR3 is 14 residues long. Trimming took off 3 bases at V and 4 bases at J, with 9 bases between the two ends. Germline V CDR1 and CDR2: KGHSH, LQKENI. For the CDR3, the DNA is TGTGCCAGCTCACCTTCCCAGGTTAATGAAAAACTGTTTTTT. Protein product: CASSPSQVNEKLFF. The complete variable domain, with remaining parts taken from reference TRBV18 and TRBJ1-4, reads NAGVMQNPRHLVRRRGQEARLRCSPMKGHSHVYWYRQLPEEGLKFMVYLQKENIIDESGMPKERFSAEFPKEGPSILRIQQVVRGDSAAYFCASSPSQVNEKLFFGSGTQLSVL.

J is TRBJ1-1 and V is TRBV4-1; 9 bases map to TRBD1. Germline V gene lookup returns CDR1 MGHRA and CDR2 YSYEKL. J was trimmed by 1 base and V by 3 bases; bases with no gene match: 6. The CDR3 totals 16 residues. CDR3 nucleotide sequence: TGCGCCAGCAGCCAGGGGACAGGGCGATCGAACACTGAAGCTTTCTTT. Translation: CASSQGTGRSNTEAFF.

This clone was counted once. The rearrangement uses TRBV10-3 and TRBJ2-1, with 8 bases aligning to TRBD1. The germline V gene has CDR1 ENHRY and CDR2 SYGVKD. The CDR3 covers 14 residues. After removal of 6 bases from V and 9 bases from J, the junction contained 10 bases not matched to a gene. The CDR3 DNA is TGTGCCATCAGCACAGGGGGAGGTTACGGTGAGCAGTTCTTC. It is translated as CAISTGGGYGEQFF.

The chain has TRBV5-6 and TRBJ2-1; TRBD2 is a possible D gene (6 bases). From germline, CDR1 is SGHDT and CDR2 YYEEEE. The CDR3 totals 15 residues. The germline V and J ends were trimmed by 6 bases and 2 bases, with 15 bases remaining between them. In DNA, the CDR3 is TGTGCCAGCACGGGAGCGTTTGGGGCCTACAATGAGCAGTTCTTC. Its protein product is CASTGAFGAYNEQFF. Variable domain in full (rest from reference TRBV5-6 and TRBJ2-1): DAGVTQSPTHLIKTRGQQVTLRCSPKSGHDTVSWYQQALGQGPQFIFQYYEEEERQRGNFPDRFSGHQFPNYSSELNVNALLLGDSALYLCASTGAFGAYNEQFFGPGTRLTVL.

The rearrangement uses TRBV5-4 and TRBJ2-3; TRBD2 aligns across 9 bases. Germline V gene lookup returns CDR1 SGHNT and CDR2 YYREEE (reference sequence). This CDR3 has 14 residues. V shed 4 bases and J 7 bases; nucleotides not matched to a gene: 7. The CDR3 DNA reads as TGTGCCAGCAGCCTAGCGGGGACCTCGAATACGCAGTATTTT. It yields the protein CASSLAGTSNTQYF.

The chain couples TRBV9 to TRBJ2-3, with D perhaps matching TRBD2 (5 bases). V was clipped by 0 bases and J by 6 bases, with 11 bases between them. CDR3 length equals 14 residues. Germline loops: CDR1 SGDLS, CDR2 YYNGEE. DNA for the CDR3: TGTGCCAGCAGCGTAGTCGGCGGGTCGGATACGCAGTATTTT. It is translated as CASSVVGGSDTQYF.

The chain joins TRBV12-5 to TRBJ2-1; D is uncertain. The CDR3 is 14 amino acids. Deletions cut 1 base from V and 7 bases from J, with 11 bases between. Germline CDR1 LGHNT, CDR2 FRNRAP. CDR3 loop: CASGLASTENEQFF. CDR3 coding DNA: TGTGCTAGTGGTTTGGCGAGCACTGAAAATGAGCAGTTCTTC.

This chain connects TRBV2 to TRBJ1-6; the match to TRBD1 covers 12 bases. Per the germline V gene, CDR1 is SNHLY and CDR2 is FYNNEI. This CDR3 is 15 amino acids long. V shed 3 bases, J shed 10 bases, and the junction held 4 bases outside the gene matches. The chain's CDR3 is CASSDQGTGGSPLHF. CDR3 bases: TGTGCCAGCAGTGACCAGGGGACAGGGGGCTCACCCCTCCACTTT.

The chain joins TRBV7-2 to TRBJ2-3; TRBD1 is a possible D gene (7 bases). Trimming took off 0 bases at V and 1 base at J, with 14 bases between the two ends. Germline CDR1 is SGHTA and CDR2 is FQGNSA. There are 17 residues in the CDR3. The CDR3 sequence is CASSLAPGGGGTDTQYF. The CDR3, as DNA: TGTGCCAGCAGCTTAGCGCCAGGAGGGGGCGGCACAGATACGCAGTATTTT.

The rearrangement uses TRBV6-5 and TRBJ1-1, with D hard to call. CDR3 length equals 14 residues. The germline CDR1 and CDR2 sequences are MNHEY and SVGAGI. V was pared by 2 bases and J by 6 bases, with 13 bases between. The DNA of the CDR3 is TGTGCCAGCAGTTACGAGGCCTATGGCGCTGAAGCTTTCTTT. This codes for CASSYEAYGAEAFF.

The chain combines TRBV18 with TRBJ1-5; D is perhaps TRBD1 (5 bases). Germline V gene data show CDR1 as KGHSH and CDR2 as LQKENI. The CDR3 loop spans 15 amino acids. V lost 2 bases to trimming and J lost 7 bases, with 15 bases between them. The CDR3 DNA follows: TGTGCCAGCTCACCAGATGACAGTTCAGGGCAGCCCCAGCATTTT. It yields the protein CASSPDDSSGQPQHF.

In this sample, this clone turned up once. The chain has TRBV9 and TRBJ2-7; 11 bases are a match to TRBD2. J lost 3 bases, V lost 3 bases, and 5 bases had no gene match. Germline CDR1 reads SGDLS; CDR2 reads YYNGEE. The CDR3 is 15 residues long. The CDR3 sequence is CASSEKLAGVYEQYF. CDR3 DNA sequence: TGTGCCAGCAGCGAAAAACTAGCGGGGGTCTACGAGCAGTACTTC.

In its sample, this clone was seen once. The rearrangement uses TRBV27 and TRBJ2-1; 9 bases are a match to TRBD1. With V trimmed by 6 bases and J by 3 bases, 15 bases remained unmatched. The V gene's germline CDR1 is MNHEY and CDR2 SMNVEV (reference sequence). This CDR3 region has 18 residues. The CDR3: CASRGQGISGDYYNEQFF. CDR3 coding DNA: TGTGCCAGCAGAGGACAGGGGATCTCTGGGGACTACTACAATGAGCAGTTCTTC.

The chain employs TRBV19 and TRBJ2-3; tentatively, D is TRBD2 (7 bases). Trimming left V 7 bases short and J 2 bases short, with 13 bases between. The CDR3 spans 14 residues. Germline values: CDR1 LNHDA, CDR2 SQIVND (reference sequence). The CDR3 protein is CASTPAGATDTQYF. The CDR3 DNA is TGTGCCAGTACCCCCGCGGGGGCCACAGATACGCAGTATTTT.

V usage is TRBV7-8 and J usage is TRBJ1-2; TRBD1 aligns across 9 bases. Germline assignment: CDR1 SGHVS and CDR2 FQNEAQ. CDR3 length equals 15 residues. Trimming at V came to 4 bases and at J to 5 bases, leaving 8 bases not matched to a gene. As DNA, the CDR3 is TGTGCCAGCAGCTCAGACTTGGGACAGGGTTATGGCTACACCTTC. Residues: CASSSDLGQGYGYTF.

The V and J genes are TRBV19 and TRBJ1-2; 10 bases agree with TRBD1. The J segment lost 4 bases and the V segment lost 3 bases, leaving 8 bases of the junction unmatched. Germline V gives CDR1 LNHDA, CDR2 SQIVND (reference sequence). The CDR3 length is 16 residues. The CDR3 loop reads CASSILGTGALYGYTF. For the CDR3, the DNA is TGTGCCAGTAGTATCCTGGGGACAGGGGCCCTCTATGGCTACACCTTC.

This chain joins TRBV7-3 and TRBJ2-3, with 7 positions matching TRBD1. The germline CDR1 and CDR2 sequences are SGHTA and FQGTGA. This CDR3 is 16 amino acids long. Losses at the gene ends were 5 bases for V and 4 bases for J; bases not matched to a gene: 12. CDR3 nucleotides: TGTGCCAGCAGCCCCCAAGGGGGCATCGGTGCAGATACGCAGTATTTT. As protein: CASSPQGGIGADTQYF.

The chain carries TRBV4-1 and TRBJ1-4; tentatively, D is TRBD1 (6 bases). The germline gives CDR1 MGHRA, CDR2 YSYEKL. The CDR3 is 18 amino acids. Trimming cost V 2 bases and J 5 bases, with 21 bases left between them. The chain's CDR3 is CASSQPNLMGQLNEKLFF. CDR3 sequence (DNA): TGCGCCAGCAGCCAACCCAACCTCATGGGACAACTCAATGAAAAACTGTTTTTT.